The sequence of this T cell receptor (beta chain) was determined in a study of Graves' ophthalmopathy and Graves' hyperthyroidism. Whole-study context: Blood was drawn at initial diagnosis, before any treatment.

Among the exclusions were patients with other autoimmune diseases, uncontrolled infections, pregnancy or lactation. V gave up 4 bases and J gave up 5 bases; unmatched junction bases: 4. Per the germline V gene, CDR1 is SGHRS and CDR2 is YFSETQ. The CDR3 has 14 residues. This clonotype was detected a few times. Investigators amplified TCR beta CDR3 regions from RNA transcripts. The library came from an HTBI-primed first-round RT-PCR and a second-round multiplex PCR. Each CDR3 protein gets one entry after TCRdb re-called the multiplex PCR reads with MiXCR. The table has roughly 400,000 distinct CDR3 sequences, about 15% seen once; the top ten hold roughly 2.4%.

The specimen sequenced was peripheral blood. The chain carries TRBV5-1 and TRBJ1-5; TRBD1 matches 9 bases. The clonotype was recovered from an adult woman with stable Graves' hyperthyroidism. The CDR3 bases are TGCGCCAGCAGCGTGGGACAGGGCGATCAGCCCCAGCATTTT. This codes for CASSVGQGDQPQHF.